This T cell receptor beta chain was observed in a study of blood T cell repertoires in COVID-19. Whole-study context: Samples of COVID-19 (acute and convalescent) were obtained from the United States, Italy and Spain.

The CDR3 totals 15 residues. V lost 6 bases, J lost 8 bases, and 10 bases stayed unmatched. Germline assignment: CDR1 SNHLY and CDR2 FYNNEI. Methods used by the authors: Reference gene primer amplification in the assay estimated nucleated cell counts. Assay: immunoSEQ multiplex PCR; the TCRdb copy retains only in-frame clones and omits some. V, J and clone size are those of that table, while D and trimming were read from the DNA. The data contain tens of thousands of clones, 75% to 85% of them singletons. The TCR sequence derives from a human donor with acute or convalescent COVID-19. The donor label of this sample is uncertain. V usage is TRBV2 and J usage is TRBJ1-4; 9 nucleotides match TRBD1. The sequenced sample consisted of peripheral blood. CDR3 nucleotides: TGTGCCAGCAGCCAACGGACAGGGGCTGAAGAAAAACTGTTTTTT. Its translation is CASSQRTGAEEKLFF.